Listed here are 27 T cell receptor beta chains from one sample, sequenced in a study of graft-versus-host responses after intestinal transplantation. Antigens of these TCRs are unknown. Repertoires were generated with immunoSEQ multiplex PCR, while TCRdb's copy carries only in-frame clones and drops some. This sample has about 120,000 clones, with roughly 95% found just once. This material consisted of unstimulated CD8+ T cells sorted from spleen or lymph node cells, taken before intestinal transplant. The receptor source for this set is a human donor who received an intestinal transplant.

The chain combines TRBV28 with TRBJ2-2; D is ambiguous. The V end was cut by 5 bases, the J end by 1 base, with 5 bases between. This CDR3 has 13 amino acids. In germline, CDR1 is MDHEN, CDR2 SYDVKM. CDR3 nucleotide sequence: TGTGCCAGCAGTCAACAGAACACCGGGGAGCTGTTTTTT. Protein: CASSQQNTGELFF.

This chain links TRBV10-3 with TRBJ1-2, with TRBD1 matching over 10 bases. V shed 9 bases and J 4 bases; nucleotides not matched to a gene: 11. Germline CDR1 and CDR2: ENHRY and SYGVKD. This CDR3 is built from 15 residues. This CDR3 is CAIHPTGGPPYGYTF. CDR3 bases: TGTGCCATTCATCCGACAGGGGGCCCTCCCTATGGCTACACCTTC.

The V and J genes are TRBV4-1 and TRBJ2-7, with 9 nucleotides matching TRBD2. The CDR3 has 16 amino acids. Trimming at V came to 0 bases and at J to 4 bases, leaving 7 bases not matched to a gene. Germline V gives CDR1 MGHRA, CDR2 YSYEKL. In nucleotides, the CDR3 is TGCGCCAGCAGCCAAGATTGGCGGGAGGGCCGGTACGAGCAGTACTTC. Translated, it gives CASSQDWREGRYEQYF.

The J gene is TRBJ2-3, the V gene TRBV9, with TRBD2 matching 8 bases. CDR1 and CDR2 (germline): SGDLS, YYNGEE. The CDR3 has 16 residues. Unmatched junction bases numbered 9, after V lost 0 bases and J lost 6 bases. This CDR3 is CASSVGSGGPSDTQYF. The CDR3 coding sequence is TGTGCCAGCAGCGTAGGGTCGGGAGGGCCCTCGGATACGCAGTATTTT.

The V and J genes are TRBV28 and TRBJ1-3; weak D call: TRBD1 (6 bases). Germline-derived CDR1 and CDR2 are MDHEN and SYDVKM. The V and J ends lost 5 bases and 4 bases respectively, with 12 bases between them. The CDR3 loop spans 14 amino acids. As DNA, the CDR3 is TGTGCCAGCAGTACCCCTAGGGGGGGAAACACCATATATTTT. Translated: CASSTPRGGNTIYF.

The CDR3 is CASRRGALPSTDTQYF. CDR3 DNA: TGTGCCAGCAGAAGGGGCGCCCTCCCTAGCACAGATACGCAGTATTTT. V usage is TRBV27 and J usage is TRBJ2-3, with D tentatively TRBD1 (5 bases). The germline V gene has CDR1 MNHEY and CDR2 SMNVEV (reference sequence). V lost 6 bases, J lost 0 bases, and 16 bases lay in between. The CDR3 length is 16 residues.

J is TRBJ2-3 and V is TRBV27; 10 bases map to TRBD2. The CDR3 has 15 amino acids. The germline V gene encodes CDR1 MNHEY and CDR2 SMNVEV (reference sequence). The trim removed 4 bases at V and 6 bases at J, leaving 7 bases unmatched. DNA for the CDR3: TGTGCCAGCAGTTATGCGGGACTAGCGTTGGATACGCAGTATTTT. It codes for CASSYAGLALDTQYF.

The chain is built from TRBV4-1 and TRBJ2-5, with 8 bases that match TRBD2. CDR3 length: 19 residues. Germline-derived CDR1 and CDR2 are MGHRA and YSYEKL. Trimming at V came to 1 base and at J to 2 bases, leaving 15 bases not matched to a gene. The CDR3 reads CASSQGRRASGPNQETQYF. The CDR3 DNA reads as TGCGCCAGCAGCCAAGGCCGCCGGGCTAGCGGGCCAAATCAAGAGACCCAGTACTTC.

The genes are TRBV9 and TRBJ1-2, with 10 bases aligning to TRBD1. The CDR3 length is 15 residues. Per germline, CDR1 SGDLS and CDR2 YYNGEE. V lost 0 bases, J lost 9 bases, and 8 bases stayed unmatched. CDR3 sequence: CASSVVGTGDRSYTF. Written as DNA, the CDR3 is TGTGCCAGCAGCGTAGTCGGGACAGGGGATAGAAGCTACACCTTC.

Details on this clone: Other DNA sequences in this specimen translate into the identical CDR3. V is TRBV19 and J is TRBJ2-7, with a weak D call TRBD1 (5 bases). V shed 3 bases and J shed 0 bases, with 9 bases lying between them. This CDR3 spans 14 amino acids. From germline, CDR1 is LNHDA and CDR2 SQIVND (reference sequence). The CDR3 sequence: CASSIAGPSYEQYF. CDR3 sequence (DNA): TGTGCCAGTAGTATCGCAGGGCCCTCCTACGAGCAGTACTTC.

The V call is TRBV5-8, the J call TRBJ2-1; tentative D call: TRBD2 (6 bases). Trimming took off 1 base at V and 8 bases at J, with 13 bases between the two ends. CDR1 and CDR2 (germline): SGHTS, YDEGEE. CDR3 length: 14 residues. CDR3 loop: CASSLTGAYYEQFF. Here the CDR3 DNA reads TGTGCCAGCAGCTTGACGGGAGCCTATTATGAGCAGTTCTTC.

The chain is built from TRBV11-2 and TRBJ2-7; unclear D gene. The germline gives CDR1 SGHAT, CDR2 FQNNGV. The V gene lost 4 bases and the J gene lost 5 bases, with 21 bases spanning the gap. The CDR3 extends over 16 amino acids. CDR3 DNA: TGTGCCAGCAGCTGGAGCCCCGACTCTCAGCCCCACGAGCAGTACTTC. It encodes CASSWSPDSQPHEQYF.

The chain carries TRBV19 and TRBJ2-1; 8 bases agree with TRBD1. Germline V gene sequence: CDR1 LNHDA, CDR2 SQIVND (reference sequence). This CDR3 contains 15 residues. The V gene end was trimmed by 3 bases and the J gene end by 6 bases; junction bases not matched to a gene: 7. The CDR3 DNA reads TGTGCCAGTAGTATTCCCCCCGGACAGGGCAATGAGCAGTTCTTC. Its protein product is CASSIPPGQGNEQFF.

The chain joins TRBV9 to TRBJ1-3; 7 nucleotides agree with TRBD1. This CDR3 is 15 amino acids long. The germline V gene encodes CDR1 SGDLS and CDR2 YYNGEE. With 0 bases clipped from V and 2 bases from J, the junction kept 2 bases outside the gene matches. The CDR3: CASSVARGTGNTIYF. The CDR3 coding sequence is TGTGCCAGCAGCGTAGCCAGGGGGACTGGAAACACCATATATTTT. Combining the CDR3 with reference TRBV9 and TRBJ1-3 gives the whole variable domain DSGVTQTPKHLITATGQRVTLRCSPRSGDLSVYWYQQSLDQGLQFLIQYYNGEERAKGNILERFSAQQFPDLHSELNLSSLELGDSALYFCASSVARGTGNTIYFGEGSWLTVV.

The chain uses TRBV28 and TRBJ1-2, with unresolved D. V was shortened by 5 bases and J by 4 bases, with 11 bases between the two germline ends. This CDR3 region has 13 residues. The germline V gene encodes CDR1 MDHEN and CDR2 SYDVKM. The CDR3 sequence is CASSLATLYGYTF. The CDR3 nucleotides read TGTGCCAGCAGTCTGGCGACTCTCTATGGCTACACCTTC.

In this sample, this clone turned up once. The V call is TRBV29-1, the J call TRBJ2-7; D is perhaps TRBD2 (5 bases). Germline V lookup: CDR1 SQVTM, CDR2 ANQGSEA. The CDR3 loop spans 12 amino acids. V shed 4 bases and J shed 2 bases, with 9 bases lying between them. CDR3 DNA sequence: TGCAGCGTTGTCCGAGGGCCCTACGAGCAGTACTTC. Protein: CSVVRGPYEQYF.

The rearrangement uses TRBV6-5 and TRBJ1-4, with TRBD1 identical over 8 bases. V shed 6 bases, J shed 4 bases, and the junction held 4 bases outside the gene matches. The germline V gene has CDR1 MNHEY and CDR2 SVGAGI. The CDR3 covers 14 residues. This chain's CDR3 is CASSGQGFNEKLFF. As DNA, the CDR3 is TGTGCCAGCAGCGGACAGGGCTTTAATGAAAAACTGTTTTTT.

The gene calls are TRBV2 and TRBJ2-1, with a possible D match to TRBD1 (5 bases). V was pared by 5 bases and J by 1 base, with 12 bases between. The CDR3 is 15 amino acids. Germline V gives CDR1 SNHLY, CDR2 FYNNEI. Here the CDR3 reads CASSPTAGSYNEQFF. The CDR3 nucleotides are TGTGCCAGCAGTCCAACGGCAGGGTCCTACAATGAGCAGTTCTTC.

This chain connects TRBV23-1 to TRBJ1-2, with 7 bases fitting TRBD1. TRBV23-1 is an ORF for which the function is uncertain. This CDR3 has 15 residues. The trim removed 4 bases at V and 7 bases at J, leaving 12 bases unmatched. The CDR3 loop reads CASSPRQGPECGYTF. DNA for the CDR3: TGCGCCAGCAGTCCGAGACAGGGCCCGGAGTGTGGCTACACCTTC.

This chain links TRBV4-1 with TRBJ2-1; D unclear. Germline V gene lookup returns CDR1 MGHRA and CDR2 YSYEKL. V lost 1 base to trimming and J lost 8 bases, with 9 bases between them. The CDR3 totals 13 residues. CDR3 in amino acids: CASSQAGQDEQFF. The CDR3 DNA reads TGCGCCAGCAGCCAAGCTGGCCAGGATGAGCAGTTCTTC.

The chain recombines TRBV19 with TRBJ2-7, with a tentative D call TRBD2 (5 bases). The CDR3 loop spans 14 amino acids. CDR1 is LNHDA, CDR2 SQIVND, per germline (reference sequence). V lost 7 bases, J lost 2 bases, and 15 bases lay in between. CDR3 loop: CASKASLSPYEQYF. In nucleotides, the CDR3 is TGTGCCAGTAAGGCTAGCTTGAGCCCCTACGAGCAGTACTTC.

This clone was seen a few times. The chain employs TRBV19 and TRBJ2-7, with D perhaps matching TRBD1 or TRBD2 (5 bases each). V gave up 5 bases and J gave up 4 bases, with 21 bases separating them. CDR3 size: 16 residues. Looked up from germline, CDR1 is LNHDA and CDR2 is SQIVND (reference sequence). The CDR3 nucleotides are TGTGCCAGTAGTTGGGCCTTTGGGGACGGAAGGTACGAGCAGTACTTC. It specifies CASSWAFGDGRYEQYF.

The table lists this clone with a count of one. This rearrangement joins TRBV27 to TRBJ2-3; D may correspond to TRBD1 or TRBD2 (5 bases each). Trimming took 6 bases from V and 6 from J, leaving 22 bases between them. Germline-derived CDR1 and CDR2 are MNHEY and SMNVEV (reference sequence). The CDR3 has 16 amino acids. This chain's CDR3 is CASRLTGTGIMDTQYF. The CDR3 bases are TGTGCCAGCAGACTTACCGGGACCGGTATTATGGATACGCAGTATTTT.

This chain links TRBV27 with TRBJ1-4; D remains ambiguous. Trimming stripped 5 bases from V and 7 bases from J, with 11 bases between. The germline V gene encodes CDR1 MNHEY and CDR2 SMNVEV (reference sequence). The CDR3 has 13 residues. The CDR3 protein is CASSDGRIEKLFF. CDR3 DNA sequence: TGTGCCAGCAGTGATGGACGGATTGAAAAACTGTTTTTT.

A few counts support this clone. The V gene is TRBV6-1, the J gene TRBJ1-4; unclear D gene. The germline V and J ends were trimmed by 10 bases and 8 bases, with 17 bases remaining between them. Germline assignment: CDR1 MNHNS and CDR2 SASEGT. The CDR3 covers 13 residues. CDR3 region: CATTEGPEEKLFF. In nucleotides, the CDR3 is TGTGCCACGACGGAGGGTCCGGAAGAAAAACTGTTTTTT.

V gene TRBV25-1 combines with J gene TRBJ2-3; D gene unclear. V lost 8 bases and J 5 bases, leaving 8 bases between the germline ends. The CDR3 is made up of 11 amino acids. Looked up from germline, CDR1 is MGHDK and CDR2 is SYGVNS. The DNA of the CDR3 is TGTGCCAGCTACCTTGGAGATACGCAGTATTTT. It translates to CASYLGDTQYF.

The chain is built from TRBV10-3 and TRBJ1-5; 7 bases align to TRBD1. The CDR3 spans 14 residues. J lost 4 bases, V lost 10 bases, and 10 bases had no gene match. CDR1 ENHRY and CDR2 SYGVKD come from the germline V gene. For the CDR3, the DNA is TGTGCCACCAAGGAGCCAGGGGGGAATCAGCCCCAGCATTTT. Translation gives CATKEPGGNQPQHF.